Listed below are T cell receptor beta chains from one sample, sequenced in a study of glioma-infiltrating T cells after dendritic cell vaccination. Sequencing used immunoSEQ multiplex PCR; TCRdb keeps in-frame clones, though not all of them. The sample lists around 97,000 clones; roughly 79% were seen once. The sample was blood, taken before dendritic cell vaccination. The receptors come from a human donor with glioblastoma. Each CDR3 is given with its conserved first and last residue. D genes are given only for firm matches. Clone size is given for some rows only: seen once, a few or many times, or a class if the clone is expanded.

cdr3_nt | cdr3_aa | d_call | v_call | clone_size | j_call
TGTGCCAGCAGCTTACTCGGCGGGGCGAGGGTCGGGGAGCTGTTTTTT | CASSLLGGARVGELFF | NA | TRBV7-8 | NA | TRBJ2-2
TGTGCCAGCAGCAGGGCGGCAGGGGGGTTTGGCTACACCTTC | CASSRAAGGFGYTF | TRBD1 | TRBV7-9 | NA | TRBJ1-2
TGTGCCAGCAGCTTAGGGGTTGATAGCAATGAAAAACTGTTTTTT | CASSLGVDSNEKLFF | NA | TRBV7-2 | NA | TRBJ1-4
TGCGCCAGCAGCTCGACAGGGATGAGCACCGGGGAGCTGTTTTTT | CASSSTGMSTGELFF | TRBD1 | TRBV5-1 | once | TRBJ2-2
TGTGCCAGCAGCTTAGAATCTGCTATTCCCGGGGAGCTGTTTTTT | CASSLESAIPGELFF | NA | TRBV11-3 | NA | TRBJ2-2
TGTGCTAGTGGTTTGGCCTTCGGGGTCAGACGCGCCTACGAGCAGTACTTC | CASGLAFGVRRAYEQYF | NA | TRBV12-5 | NA | TRBJ2-7
TGTGCCAGCAGCGCCTTTATCTCTGGAAACACCATATATTTT | CASSAFISGNTIYF | NA | TRBV9 | NA | TRBJ1-3
TGCGCCAGCAGCCGGGGGACTAGCGGGGTTTACTACGAGCAGTACTTC | CASSRGTSGVYYEQYF | TRBD2 | TRBV5-1 | NA | TRBJ2-7
TGCGCCAGCAGCCAACTTACTTCCTACGAGCAGTACTTC | CASSQLTSYEQYF | NA | TRBV4-1 | NA | TRBJ2-7
TGTGCCTGGAGTGCGGGGGCCGGGGAGCTGTTTTTT | CAWSAGAGELFF | NA | TRBV30 | NA | TRBJ2-2
TGTGCCAGCAGACTAGCGGGGGACTACGAGCAGTACTTC | CASRLAGDYEQYF | TRBD2 | TRBV6-6 | NA | TRBJ2-7
TGTGCCAGCAGTTATATTGCAGGGGGCACTGAAGCTTTCTTT | CASSYIAGGTEAFF | TRBD1 | TRBV6-1 | NA | TRBJ1-1
TGTGCCAGCAGTGAATGGGGCCGGGCGGTGAACACTGAAGCTTTCTTT | CASSEWGRAVNTEAFF | NA | TRBV6-1 | NA | TRBJ1-1
TGTGCCAGCAGCTTATTGGGGAGCTCCTACGAGCAGTACTTC | CASSLLGSSYEQYF | NA | TRBV5-4 | NA | TRBJ2-7
TGTGCCAGCAGCGCGGACAACAATCAGCCCCAGCATTTT | CASSADNNQPQHF | NA | TRBV7-9 | NA | TRBJ1-5
TGTGCCAGCAGCCTACAGTTTGCGAATGAAAAACTGTTTTTT | CASSLQFANEKLFF | NA | TRBV11-3 | NA | TRBJ1-4
TGTGCCAGCAGTGCCGGGACTAGCGGGGGGGCGTCAGATACGCAGTATTTT | CASSAGTSGGASDTQYF | TRBD2 | TRBV2 | NA | TRBJ2-3
TGTGCCAGCAGTTACTCCGACAGGGATGGACAGCCCCAGCATTTT | CASSYSDRDGQPQHF | TRBD1 | TRBV6-5 | NA | TRBJ1-5
TGTGCCAGCAGTTACTCCCCGGACAGGGGCCACGAGCAGTACTTC | CASSYSPDRGHEQYF | TRBD1 | TRBV6-5 | NA | TRBJ2-7
TGTGCCAGCAGCTTAGGGACTAGCGGGGAGGTGATGTTCGATGAGCAGTTCTTC | CASSLGTSGEVMFDEQFF | TRBD2 | TRBV7-2 | NA | TRBJ2-1
TGTGCCAGCTCACCTGGGGAAGGCCGGGAACGATTAACGAACACCGGGGAGCTGTTTTTT | CASSPGEGRERLTNTGELFF | NA | TRBV18 | NA | TRBJ2-2
TGTGCCAGCATACCTCAGACAGTCTCCTACGAGCAGTACTTC | CASIPQTVSYEQYF | NA | TRBV2 | once | TRBJ2-7
TGCGCCAGCAGCTTCATCGAGGGTCACACCGGGGAGCTGTTTTTT | CASSFIEGHTGELFF | NA | TRBV5-1 | once | TRBJ2-2
TGTGCCAGCAGCGCGGACAGGGACTCCTACGAGCAGTACTTC | CASSADRDSYEQYF | TRBD1 | TRBV5-4 | NA | TRBJ2-7
TGTGCCAGCAGCTTAGTAGGTATGGGGAGCTCACCCCTCCACTTT | CASSLVGMGSSPLHF | NA | TRBV11-2 | once | TRBJ1-6
TGTGCCAGCAGTGTGTTGGGGGCTCAAAATTCACCCCTCCACTTT | CASSVLGAQNSPLHF | NA | TRBV2 | NA | TRBJ1-6
TGTGCCAGCTCACCCTCCGGGACAGGGGGGGCCTATGGCTACACCTTC | CASSPSGTGGAYGYTF | TRBD1 | TRBV18 | NA | TRBJ1-2
TGTGCCAGCAGCTTGGCAAACTTCGCGGGCGAGCAGTACTTC | CASSLANFAGEQYF | NA | TRBV5-5 | once | TRBJ2-7
TGTGCCAGCATCGGGACAGGGGCTGGCTACACCTTC | CASIGTGAGYTF | TRBD1 | TRBV6-1 | NA | TRBJ1-2
TGTGCCAGCAGCTTAACGGACAGGGGGGACTATGGCTACACCTTC | CASSLTDRGDYGYTF | TRBD1 | TRBV5-4 | NA | TRBJ1-2
TGTGCCAGCTCACTTACTCCGGGACACCTAACGGAGGGCTACACCTTC | CASSLTPGHLTEGYTF | NA | TRBV18 | NA | TRBJ1-2
TGTGCCAGTAAGGTACGGGGTAATGAAAAACTGTTTTTT | CASKVRGNEKLFF | NA | TRBV19 | NA | TRBJ1-4
TGTGCCAGCAGCCGACAGGGGGCGAACTATGGCTACACCTTC | CASSRQGANYGYTF | NA | TRBV21-1 | few | TRBJ1-2
TGTGCCAGCAGCTTAGTCCCCGGGGGGGACTACGAGCAGTACTTC | CASSLVPGGDYEQYF | TRBD2 | TRBV7-2 | once | TRBJ2-7
TGTGCCAGCAGTGATAGCGTGAACTATGGCTACACCTTC | CASSDSVNYGYTF | NA | TRBV6-5 | once | TRBJ1-2
TGTGCCAGTAGCTTGGCCCGCCCCCTAAGTCAACTGTTTTTT | CASSLARPLSQLFF | NA | TRBV5-6 | NA | TRBJ1-4
TGTGCCAGCGCCAGGGGAACTAATGAAAAACTGTTTTTT | CASARGTNEKLFF | NA | TRBV28 | NA | TRBJ1-4
TGTGCCAGCAGCCCTCGGACAGATGAAGCTTTCTTT | CASSPRTDEAFF | NA | TRBV6-1 | NA | TRBJ1-1
TGTGCCAGTAGAGTCGGGTCGGGTCCCTACGAGCAGTACTTC | CASRVGSGPYEQYF | NA | TRBV19 | NA | TRBJ2-7
TGTGCCAGCAGCTTAGGGCGGGCTACGGGCTACACCTTC | CASSLGRATGYTF | NA | TRBV11-2 | NA | TRBJ1-2
TGTGCCAGCAGCTTAGGGACTAGCGGGGGAATACAAGAGACCCAGTACTTC | CASSLGTSGGIQETQYF | TRBD2 | TRBV7-6 | NA | TRBJ2-5